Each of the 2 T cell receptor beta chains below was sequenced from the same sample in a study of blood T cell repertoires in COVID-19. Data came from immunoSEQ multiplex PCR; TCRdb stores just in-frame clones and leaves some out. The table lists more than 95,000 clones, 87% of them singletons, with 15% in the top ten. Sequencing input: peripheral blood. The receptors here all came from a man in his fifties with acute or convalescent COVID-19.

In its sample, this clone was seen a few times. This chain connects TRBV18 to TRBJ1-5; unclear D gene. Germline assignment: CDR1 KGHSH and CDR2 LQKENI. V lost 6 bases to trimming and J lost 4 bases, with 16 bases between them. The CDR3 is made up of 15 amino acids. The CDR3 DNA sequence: TGTGCCAGCTCCGGACCCGGGAGTATTAATCAGCCCCAGCATTTT. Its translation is CASSGPGSINQPQHF. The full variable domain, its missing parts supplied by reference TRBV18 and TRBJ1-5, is NAGVMQNPRHLVRRRGQEARLRCSPMKGHSHVYWYRQLPEEGLKFMVYLQKENIIDESGMPKERFSAEFPKEGPSILRIQQVVRGDSAAYFCASSGPGSINQPQHFGDGTRLSIL.

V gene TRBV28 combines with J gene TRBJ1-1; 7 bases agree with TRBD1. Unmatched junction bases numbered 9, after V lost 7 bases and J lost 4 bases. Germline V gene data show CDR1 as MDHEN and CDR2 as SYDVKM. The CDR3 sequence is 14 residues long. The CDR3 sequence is CASTFYRGTTEAFF. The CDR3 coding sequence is TGTGCCAGCACTTTTTACAGGGGTACCACTGAAGCTTTCTTT.